Many counts were recorded for the clone carrying this TCR beta chain. Its antigen is still unknown. The data stem from a study of T-cell reconstitution after alpha-beta-depleted transplantation in children. Broader study findings: In patients about two months after transplant, alpha-beta T cells reportedly arose from several hundred expanded graft clones. Hyperexpanded clones declined; after one year, newly produced T cells mostly supplied diversity.

Preparation of the TCRbeta library used unique molecular identifiers. TCRdb called the PCR reads again in MiXCR, with one record for every CDR3 protein. The sample has about 600,000 distinct CDR3 sequences; around 23% are singletons. The TCR was taken from a boy in the first two years of life who had a stem cell transplant for acute myeloid leukemia, so the T cells may come from the graft donor. The source was PBMCs, mostly from graft donor cells, collected 360 days after TCRalphabeta/CD19-depleted stem cell transplant.

CDR3 DNA sequence: TGCAGTGCTAGTGGGACAGGCAATTCACCCCTCCACTTT. Translating gives CSASGTGNSPLHF. V usage is TRBV20-1 and J usage is TRBJ1-6; 8 nucleotides match TRBD1. This CDR3 has 13 amino acids. V shed 3 bases and J 7 bases; nucleotides not matched to a gene: 2. The V gene's germline CDR1 is DFQATT and CDR2 SNEGSKA (reference sequence).